This T cell receptor (beta chain) appears in the sequencing data of a study of shared clonotypes between healthy human individuals. Per the authors' pipeline: Filtering was not the same, since immunoSEQ gave junction-only sequences without quality scores. The assay was immunoSEQ multiplex PCR, and TCRdb's table has in-frame clones only and misses some. The DNA gave D and trimming, while V, J and clone size come from that table. The table lists roughly 2 million clones, under 97% of them singletons. The germline CDR1 and CDR2 sequences are GTSNPN and SVGIG (reference sequence). Germline trimming cut 7 bases from V and 7 bases from J; bases unmatched to any gene: 17. CDR3 size: 15 residues.

This clonotype was sampled from a man aged 18 to 30 in good health. The V call is TRBV30, the J call TRBJ2-5; 8 nucleotides line up with TRBD2. What was sequenced was naive CD4+ T cells sorted from blood. As for subset: CD45RA+ positively selected. Here the CDR3 reads CASANGGGIRGTQYF. CDR3 DNA sequence: TGTGCCTCCGCCAACGGGGGGGGCATTCGTGGGACCCAGTACTTC.